These T cell receptor beta chains were read from a single sample in a study of PD-1 blockade in classical Hodgkin lymphoma. Sequenced by immunoSEQ multiplex PCR; TCRdb stores in-frame clones only, minus some. The sample lists 27,000 or so clones; roughly 80% were seen once. The sequencing used CD4+ T cells from blood, collected at baseline. Receptors were obtained from a human donor with classical Hodgkin lymphoma. CDR3s include the opening cysteine and the closing phenylalanine or tryptophan. The D gene is left open where the match is weak. Clone size appears in some rows only: once, few, many, or a class for an expanded clone.

CDR3 | DNA | length | J | V | D | size
CASSAGEGTYEQYF | TGTGCCAGCAGCGCTGGGGAGGGCACCTACGAGCAGTACTTC | 14 | TRBJ2-7 | TRBV2 | TRBD2 | .
CASSLTDTQYF | TGTGCCAGCAGTCTCACAGATACGCAGTATTTT | 11 | TRBJ2-3 | TRBV2 | . | once
CASSRVGAATNEKLFF | TGTGCCAGCTCAAGGGTAGGGGCCGCAACTAATGAAAAACTGTTTTTT | 16 | TRBJ1-4 | TRBV5-6 | . | .
CASSEAGVEGNTIYF | TGTGCCAGCAGTGAAGCCGGAGTGGAGGGAAACACCATATATTTT | 15 | TRBJ1-3 | TRBV2 | . | .
CASSLGQAIYGYTF | TGTGCCAGCAGCTTAGGACAGGCAATATATGGCTACACCTTC | 14 | TRBJ1-2 | TRBV5-6 | TRBD1 | .
CVRIRGMQSTDTQYF | TGTGTCAGAATTAGGGGCATGCAGAGCACAGATACGCAGTATTTT | 15 | TRBJ2-3 | TRBV7-5 | . | once
CASTTEEGRARETQYF | TGTGCCAGCACTACCGAGGAGGGACGGGCGCGGGAGACCCAGTACTTC | 16 | TRBJ2-5 | TRBV12-1 | . | .
CASSFRLAGDPLVQETQYF | TGTGCCAGCAGCTTCCGACTAGCGGGGGATCCGCTTGTACAAGAGACCCAGTACTTC | 19 | TRBJ2-5 | TRBV7-9 | TRBD2 | .
CASSQPTLGPKNLRGTEAFF | TGTGCCAGCAGCCAACCTACACTTGGCCCTAAAAACCTTAGGGGAACTGAAGCTTTCTTT | 20 | TRBJ1-1 | TRBV4-2 | . | .
CASSRDGRNQPQHF | TGTGCCAGCAGCAGGGACGGCCGCAATCAGCCCCAGCATTTT | 14 | TRBJ1-5 | TRBV6-5 | . | few
CASSRFRDSNQPQHF | TGTGCCAGTAGTAGGTTCAGGGATAGCAATCAGCCCCAGCATTTT | 15 | TRBJ1-5 | TRBV19 | . | few
CASSWVNTEAFF | TGTGCCAGCAGCTGGGTGAACACTGAAGCTTTCTTT | 12 | TRBJ1-1 | TRBV7-2 | . | .
CASSARRGGHLWYGYTF | TGTGCCAGCAGCGCCCGTCGGGGGGGTCATCTTTGGTATGGCTACACCTTC | 17 | TRBJ1-2 | TRBV7-9 | . | .
CASSPTGGDLDTEAFF | TGTGCCAGCTCACCGACGGGGGGCGATTTGGACACTGAAGCTTTCTTT | 16 | TRBJ1-1 | TRBV18 | . | .
CASMDIGYQETQYF | TGTGCCAGTATGGACATTGGGTACCAAGAGACCCAGTACTTC | 14 | TRBJ2-5 | TRBV19 | . | .
CTSTVRDRGARDEQYF | TGCACCAGTACCGTACGAGACCGGGGGGCCCGGGACGAGCAGTACTTC | 16 | TRBJ2-7 | TRBV1 | . | .
CASSLSPFFQDTQYF | TGTGCCAGCAGCTTATCCCCCTTTTTCCAGGATACGCAGTATTTT | 15 | TRBJ2-3 | TRBV5-6 | . | .
CASVNRPAYF | TGTGCCAGCGTTAATAGGCCCGCGTACTTC | 10 | TRBJ2-7 | TRBV19 | . | .
CASSLRPENEQFF | TGTGCCAGCAGCTTAAGGCCGGAAAATGAGCAGTTCTTC | 13 | TRBJ2-1 | TRBV7-3 | . | .
CASSQGLSGLASPKETQYF | TGCGCCAGCAGCCAAGGGCTCTCGGGTCTAGCGAGCCCTAAAGAGACCCAGTACTTC | 19 | TRBJ2-5 | TRBV4-3 | . | .
CASGRQGFTEAFF | TGTGCCAGCGGGAGACAGGGGTTCACTGAAGCTTTCTTT | 13 | TRBJ1-1 | TRBV6-5 | TRBD1 | .
CASIPGLPHYGYNEQFF | TGTGCCAGCATCCCTGGATTGCCTCATTACGGTTATAATGAGCAGTTCTTC | 17 | TRBJ2-1 | TRBV5-4 | . | .
CAREFGAYSVNEQFF | TGTGCCAGAGAATTCGGGGCCTACAGCGTCAATGAGCAGTTCTTC | 15 | TRBJ2-1 | TRBV2 | . | few
CASSADRAPQPQHF | TGTGCCAGCAGCGCAGACAGGGCTCCTCAGCCCCAGCATTTT | 14 | TRBJ1-5 | TRBV6-1 | TRBD1 | .
CASSWSGGAANTGELFF | TGTGCCAGCTCATGGAGCGGGGGGGCCGCGAACACCGGGGAGCTGTTTTTT | 17 | TRBJ2-2 | TRBV2 | TRBD2 | once
CASSLAGGTDTQYF | TGTGCCAGCAGCTTAGCAGGGGGCACAGATACGCAGTATTTT | 14 | TRBJ2-3 | TRBV7-9 | . | .
CASSLGEMTDTQYF | TGCGCCAGCAGCTTGGGGGAGATGACAGATACGCAGTATTTT | 14 | TRBJ2-3 | TRBV5-1 | . | .
CASSLGRGPTGELFF | TGTGCCAGCAGCTTAGGCAGGGGGCCCACCGGGGAGCTGTTTTTT | 15 | TRBJ2-2 | TRBV7-2 | TRBD1 | .
CASSPVSIGGAPYEQYF | TGTGCCAGCTCACCAGTTTCTATAGGGGGCGCCCCCTACGAGCAGTACTTC | 17 | TRBJ2-7 | TRBV18 | TRBD1 | .
CASSLEVGRTYEQYF | TGTGCCAGCAGCCTCGAGGTGGGTCGGACCTACGAGCAGTACTTC | 15 | TRBJ2-7 | TRBV7-2 | . | .
CASSLARRGIGTGELFF | TGTGCCAGCAGCTTAGCACGAAGGGGAATAGGGACCGGGGAGCTGTTTTTT | 17 | TRBJ2-2 | TRBV7-8 | . | .
CASSDDYRASHGYTF | TGTGCCAGCAGTGACGACTACAGGGCAAGCCATGGCTACACCTTC | 15 | TRBJ1-2 | TRBV6-4 | . | .
CSVEGAYGANVLTF | TGCAGCGTTGAAGGGGCCTATGGGGCCAACGTCCTGACTTTC | 14 | TRBJ2-6 | TRBV29-1 | . | .
CASSQVNTEAFF | TGTGCCAGCAGCCAAGTGAACACTGAAGCTTTCTTT | 12 | TRBJ1-1 | TRBV4-2 | . | few
CASSSPLRDSSTEAFF | TGTGCCAGCAGTTCTCCTCTCCGGGACAGCTCCACTGAAGCTTTCTTT | 16 | TRBJ1-1 | TRBV27 | TRBD1 | .
CASSSTSGSYNEQFF | TGTGCCAGCAGCTCAACTAGCGGCTCCTACAATGAGCAGTTCTTC | 15 | TRBJ2-1 | TRBV7-9 | TRBD2 | once
CASSLSGGSGTEAFF | TGCGCCAGCAGCTTGTCTGGGGGCTCGGGCACTGAAGCTTTCTTT | 15 | TRBJ1-1 | TRBV5-1 | . | .